A single sample is the source of the 13 T cell receptor beta chains below, sequenced in a study of glioma-infiltrating T cells. Using RNA template, CDR3s of TCR alpha and beta were amplified with iRepertoire arm-PCR. TCRdb recomputed calls from the multiplex PCR reads with MiXCR, one row per CDR3 protein. The table has around 350,000 distinct CDR3 sequences, 41% seen once. The specimen was glioma tissue, nonneoplastic brain tissue, or PBMCs (not recorded which). The receptors come from a human donor with low-grade glioma or glioblastoma, undergoing nonglioma brain surgery, or in good health (not recorded which).

The CDR3 here is CASSQEFSVFFQSSYEQYF. In DNA form, the CDR3 reads TGCGCCAGCAGCCAAGAATTTTCAGTCTTTTTCCAGAGCTCCTACGAGCAGTACTTC. V gene TRBV4-3 combines with J gene TRBJ2-7; D is undetermined. CDR3 length equals 19 residues. Trimming shortened V by 0 bases and J by 0 bases, and 21 bases separated the two germline ends. In germline, CDR1 is LGHNA, CDR2 YSLEER.

V is TRBV25-1 and J is TRBJ2-7, with 12 bases matching TRBD1. Looked up from germline, CDR1 is MGHDK and CDR2 is SYGVNS. This CDR3 region has 14 residues. V lost 2 bases to trimming and J lost 6 bases; unmatched junction nucleotides: 2. The DNA of the CDR3 is TGTGCCAGCAGTGAAGGGGGACAGGGGGCCGAGCAGTACTTC. Translation: CASSEGGQGAEQYF.

The CDR3 nucleotides are TGCGCCAGCAGCCCGACGGGGACAGGTGGATACGAGCAGTACTTC. Translated, it gives CASSPTGTGGYEQYF. This chain joins TRBV4-1 and TRBJ2-7, with 8 positions matching TRBD1. V trimming: 4 bases; J trimming: 4 bases; junction bases outside the gene matches: 9. Germline CDR1 and CDR2: MGHRA and YSYEKL. This CDR3 contains 15 residues.

This rearrangement joins TRBV12-3 or TRBV12-4 to TRBJ1-1; D unclear. The CDR3 has 15 amino acids. Trimming shortened V by 1 base and J by 0 bases, and 9 bases separated the two germline ends. In nucleotides, the CDR3 is TGTGCCAGCAGTTTAGAATGGAACCTGAACACTGAAGCTTTCTTT. Translated, it gives CASSLEWNLNTEAFF.

Comments on this clonotype: This may be a read error: a much more frequent sequence differs by one nucleotide. V is TRBV20-1 and J is TRBJ2-1, with 7 bases that match TRBD2. The J segment lost 4 bases and the V segment lost 5 bases, leaving 8 bases of the junction unmatched. From germline, CDR1 is DFQATT and CDR2 SNEGSKA (reference sequence). This CDR3 is built from 14 residues. The CDR3 DNA reads as TGCAGTGCTCAGACTAGCTCCAGGTACAATGAGCAGTTCTTC. As protein: CSAQTSSRYNEQFF.

Of note for this clonotype: Its ends do not fully match the called genes, so a read error is possible. The CDR3 DNA follows: TGCGCCAGCAGCACGACCGGGACTAGCGGCGATACGCAGTATTTT. Protein sequence: CASSTTGTSGDTQYF. J is TRBJ2-3 and V is TRBV28; 11 nucleotides align to TRBD2. The germline gives CDR1 MDHEN, CDR2 SYDVKM. The CDR3 extends over 15 amino acids.

The sample holds a few counts of this clonotype. The V and J genes are TRBV4-1 and TRBJ2-1; no clear D. The V and J ends lost 7 bases and 0 bases respectively, with 16 bases between them. The CDR3 has 16 amino acids. Germline V gene lookup returns CDR1 MGHRA and CDR2 YSYEKL. For the CDR3, the DNA is TGCGCCAGCACCATAGGGCCGCAGAGCTCCTACAATGAGCAGTTCTTC. Translated, it gives CASTIGPQSSYNEQFF.

This chain uses TRBV10-3 with TRBJ2-1; 9 bases are a match to TRBD2. Germline V CDR1 and CDR2: ENHRY, SYGVKD. V shed 6 bases, J shed 6 bases, and the junction held 9 bases outside the gene matches. The CDR3 sequence is 15 residues long. The CDR3 region has the DNA TGTGCCATCAGGGGGGCGGGGGGGCGAGGCAATGAGCAGTTCTTC. This sequence encodes CAIRGAGGRGNEQFF.

This sequence joins TRBV27 and TRBJ2-7, with 7 nucleotides matching TRBD2. The CDR3 runs to 18 residues. Germline loops: CDR1 MNHEY, CDR2 SMNVEV (reference sequence). The V segment lost 5 bases and the J segment 1 base; nucleotides outside the gene matches: 17. The CDR3 is CASSLLGLGGERSYEQYF. The CDR3 DNA reads TGTGCCAGCAGTCTCTTAGGGCTGGGAGGGGAGAGATCCTACGAGCAGTACTTC.

The chain recombines TRBV29-1 with TRBJ2-3; 8 nucleotides line up with TRBD2. Trimming took 5 bases from V and 6 from J; bases not matched to a gene: 4. Germline CDR1 and CDR2: SQVTM and ANQGSEA. This CDR3 contains 12 residues. CDR3 bases: TGCAGCGTTCGGACTAGCTCTGATACGCAGTATTTT. This gives the protein CSVRTSSDTQYF.

This clonotype occurred a few times. This sequence joins TRBV28 and TRBJ2-7, with D perhaps TRBD2 (5 bases). This CDR3 has 14 amino acids. CDR1 is MDHEN, CDR2 SYDVKM, per germline. Trimming shortened V by 3 bases and J by 4 bases, and 13 bases separated the two germline ends. The CDR3 region is CASSFSGFTYEQYF. CDR3 DNA sequence: TGTGCCAGCAGTTTCTCGGGGTTTACTTACGAGCAGTACTTC. The entire variable domain, with the rest obtained from reference TRBV28 and TRBJ2-7, is as follows: DVKVTQSSRYLVKRTGEKVFLECVQDMDHENMFWYRQDPGLGLRLIYFSYDVKMKEKGDIPEGYSVSREKKERFSLILESASTNQTSMYLCASSFSGFTYEQYFGPGTRLTVT.

The chain employs TRBV29-1 and TRBJ2-6; D not certain. V was clipped by 4 bases and J by 0 bases, with 7 bases between them. Germline CDR1 and CDR2: SQVTM and ANQGSEA. The length of the CDR3 is 14 residues. CDR3 loop: CSVGSSSGANVLTF. In DNA, the CDR3 is TGCAGCGTTGGGTCCTCCTCTGGGGCCAACGTCCTGACTTTC.

In this sample, this clonotype turned up a few times. The chain is built from TRBV20-1 and TRBJ2-1; 8 nucleotides line up with TRBD2. CDR3 length equals 15 residues. With 3 bases clipped from V and 8 bases from J, the junction kept 12 bases outside the gene matches. CDR1 is DFQATT, CDR2 SNEGSKA, per germline (reference sequence). The CDR3 here is CSARRPSGWSDEQFF. The CDR3 DNA sequence: TGCAGTGCTAGGAGGCCTAGCGGGTGGAGCGATGAGCAGTTCTTC.